The following is a T cell receptor beta chain sequence with its context. The germline CDR1 and CDR2 sequences are MNHNY and SVGAGI (reference sequence). The V and J ends lost 4 bases and 5 bases respectively, with 12 bases between them. The CDR3 extends over 14 amino acids. The data were taken from a study of cytomegalovirus exposure and HLA in healthy donors. The primer mix had 60 Vbeta and 13 Jbeta primers. TCRdb's table, derived via immunoSEQ multiplex PCR, lists solely in-frame clones and lacks some. The data contain 200,000 or so clones, roughly 83% of them seen just once; the ten biggest clones take up approximately 1.5%.

What was sequenced was PBMCs. This clonotype was sampled from a girl aged 10-17 years in good health and CMV-seronegative. The chain links TRBV6-6 to TRBJ2-1, with no clear D. The DNA of the CDR3 is TGTGCCAGCAGTTTTACGAATCCAGACAATGAGCAGTTCTTC. Protein: CASSFTNPDNEQFF.